Listed below are T cell receptor beta chains from one sample, sequenced in a study of early T cells in non-severe SARS-CoV-2 infection. A single record per CDR3 protein comes from TCRdb applying MiXCR to the 5' RACE reads. The table includes 79,000 or so distinct CDR3 sequences, more than 10% detected once. The sequenced sample consisted of whole blood. The receptors come from an adult who was a healthcare worker with PCR-confirmed SARS-CoV-2 infection or an uninfected control (not recorded which). CDR3s include the opening cysteine and the closing phenylalanine or tryptophan.

>TRBV7-2
CASRASYEQYF
>TRBV3-1
CASSQTGGESEAFF
>TRBV27
CASSPGRGRMNTEAFF
>TRBV28
CASSLFKNQPQHF
>TRBV28
CASSLRRDTQYF
>TRBV7-7
CASSLVVSAATGLETQYF
>TRBV19
CASSILAASSYEQYF
>TRBV13
CASSGAGAENTEAFF
>TRBV27
CASSLGPLSYEQYF
>TRBV14
CASSQRWASSHTDTQYF
>TRBV29-1
CSVLSRQGGEKLFF
>TRBV10-2
CASSEAGGHLEQYF
>TRBV19
CASSIEGLTLYSNQPQHF
>TRBV7-9
CASRPNRGQNTEAFF
>TRBV7-2
CASSLGPAAYEQYF
>TRBV18
CASSLLGQANQPQHF
>TRBV3-1
CASSRQPSNQPQHF
>TRBV6-2/TRBV6-3
CASSYNNWGAFF
>TRBV2
CASSHEGGRGYNEQFF
>TRBV7-2
CASSLASFGYTF
>TRBV11-2
CASSRTSSQETQYF
>TRBV7-2
CASSSRTGALITQYF
>TRBV15
CATSRVDRNKQYF
>TRBV5-1
CASSLDGRTYNEQFF
>TRBV20-1
CSARDLGGTNTGELFF
>TRBV29-1
CSAEGAGEAFF
>TRBV2
CASRTGAYEQYF
>TRBV5-4
CASSRTSGTTYEQYF
>TRBV20-1
CSARERTGADIQYF
>TRBV12-3/TRBV12-4
CASSENTGNTEAFF
>TRBV11-2
CASSPPGTGATEVFF
>TRBV20-1
CSARDWRVNTGELFF
>TRBV20-1
CSARSSYEQYF
>TRBV6-6
CASSHTGVPGYTF
>TRBV10-1
CASSEEQHSPLHF
>TRBV7-2
CASSTRPGQTNYEQYF
>TRBV29-1
CSVLDLYQETQYF
>TRBV28
CASSLSAYGYTF
>TRBV7-9
CASSLVSIGKETQYF
>TRBV30
CAWSVTRLGSVTQYF
>TRBV15
CATSRVGGVKDTQYF
>TRBV7-6
CASSRRSLRTSLYQETQYF
>TRBV20-1
CSAHPSGDEQFF
>TRBV10-3
CATSGGYLANTGELFF
>TRBV28
CATSGTPDKVYEQYF
>TRBV5-1
CASSPRGSSVANEQFF
>TRBV27
CASSWYFSSYNEQFF
>TRBV27
CASSLNQGTEAFF
>TRBV28
CASSDSFYNEQFF
>TRBV6-5
CASSQLWDRPYEQYF
>TRBV9
CASSLTGVEQYF
>TRBV7-9
CASSLGMWTAQYF
>TRBV7-2
CASSLDGRREDTQYF